The present T cell receptor beta chain was sequenced within a study of shared clonotypes between healthy human individuals. Study outcomes and limitations: The sole specimen, blood, was sampled, and tissue repertoires likely differ.

Deep-level running was used for the assay. The team ran DNA from unsorted PBMCs on ten immunoSEQ deep assay plates for sequencing. Sequencing was performed with immunoSEQ multiplex PCR; in TCRdb, only in-frame clones are kept and a portion is missing. Of around 510,000 clones listed, roughly four fifths are singletons. Regarding this clone: As yet, its antigen is unknown.

CDR1 is SGHNT and CDR2 is YYREEE in the germline V gene (reference sequence). V lost 0 bases, J lost 0 bases, and 13 bases lay in between. CDR3 length equals 16 residues. The sequence derives from a woman aged 40 to 50 in good health. Some clones in this sample may be carry-over from other donors' samples. The rearrangement links TRBV5-4 to TRBJ2-7; D perhaps matches TRBD2 (6 bases). Sequenced: PBMCs. CDR3 protein: CASSLGGTRSSYEQYF. The CDR3 DNA reads TGTGCCAGCAGCTTGGGAGGGACTCGGAGCTCCTACGAGCAGTACTTC.